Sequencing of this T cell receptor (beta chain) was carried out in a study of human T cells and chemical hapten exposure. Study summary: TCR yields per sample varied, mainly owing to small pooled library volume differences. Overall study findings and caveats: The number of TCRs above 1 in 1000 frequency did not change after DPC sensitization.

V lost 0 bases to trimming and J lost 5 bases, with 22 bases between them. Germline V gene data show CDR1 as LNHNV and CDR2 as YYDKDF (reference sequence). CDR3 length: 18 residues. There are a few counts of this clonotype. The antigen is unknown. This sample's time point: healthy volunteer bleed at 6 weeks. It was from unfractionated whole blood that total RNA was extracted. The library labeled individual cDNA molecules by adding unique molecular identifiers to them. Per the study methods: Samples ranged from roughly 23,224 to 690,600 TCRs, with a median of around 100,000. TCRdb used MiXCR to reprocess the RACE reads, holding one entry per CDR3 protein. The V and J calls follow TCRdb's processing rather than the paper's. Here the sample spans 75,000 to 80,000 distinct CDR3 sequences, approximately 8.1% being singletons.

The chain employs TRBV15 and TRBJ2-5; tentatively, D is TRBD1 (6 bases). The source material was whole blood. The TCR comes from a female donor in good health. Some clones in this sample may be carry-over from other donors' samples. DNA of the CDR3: TGTGCCACCAGCAGAGATCTGACGCGTAGGGGGATCCTCGAGACCCAGTACTTC. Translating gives CATSRDLTRRGILETQYF. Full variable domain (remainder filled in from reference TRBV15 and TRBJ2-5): DAMVIQNPRYQVTQFGKPVTLSCSQTLNHNVMYWYQQKSSQAPKLLFHYYDKDFNNEADTPDNFQSRRPNTSFCFLDIRSPGLGDTAMYLCATSRDLTRRGILETQYFGPGTRLLVL.